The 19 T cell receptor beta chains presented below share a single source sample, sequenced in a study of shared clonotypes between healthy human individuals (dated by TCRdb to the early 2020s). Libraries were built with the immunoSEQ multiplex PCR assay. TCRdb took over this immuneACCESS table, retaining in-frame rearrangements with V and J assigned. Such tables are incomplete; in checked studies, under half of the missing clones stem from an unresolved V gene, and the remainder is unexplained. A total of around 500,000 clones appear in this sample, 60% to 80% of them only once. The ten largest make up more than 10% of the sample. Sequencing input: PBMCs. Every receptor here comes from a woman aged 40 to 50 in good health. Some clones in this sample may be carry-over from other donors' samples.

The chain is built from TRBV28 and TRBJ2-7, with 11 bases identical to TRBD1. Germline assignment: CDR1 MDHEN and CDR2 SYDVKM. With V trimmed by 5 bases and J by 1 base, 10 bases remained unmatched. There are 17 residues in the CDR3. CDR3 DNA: TGTGCCAGCAGTATAGGAGCCGGGACAGGGGGTTCCTACGAGCAGTACTTC. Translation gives CASSIGAGTGGSYEQYF.

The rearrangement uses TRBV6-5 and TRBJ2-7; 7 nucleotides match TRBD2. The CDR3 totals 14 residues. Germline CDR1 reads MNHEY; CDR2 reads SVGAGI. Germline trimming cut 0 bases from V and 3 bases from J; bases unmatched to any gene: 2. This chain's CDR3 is CASSYSGGSYEQYF. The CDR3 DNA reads TGTGCCAGCAGTTACTCGGGCGGGAGCTACGAGCAGTACTTC.

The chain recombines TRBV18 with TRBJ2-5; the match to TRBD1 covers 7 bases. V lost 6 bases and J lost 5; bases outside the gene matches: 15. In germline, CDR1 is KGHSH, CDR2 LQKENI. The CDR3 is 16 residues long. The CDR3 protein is CASSPPGDRVGETQYF. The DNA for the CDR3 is TGTGCCAGCTCGCCGCCCGGAGACAGGGTCGGTGAGACCCAGTACTTC. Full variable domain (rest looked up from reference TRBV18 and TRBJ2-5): NAGVMQNPRHLVRRRGQEARLRCSPMKGHSHVYWYRQLPEEGLKFMVYLQKENIIDESGMPKERFSAEFPKEGPSILRIQQVVRGDSAAYFCASSPPGDRVGETQYFGPGTRLLVL.

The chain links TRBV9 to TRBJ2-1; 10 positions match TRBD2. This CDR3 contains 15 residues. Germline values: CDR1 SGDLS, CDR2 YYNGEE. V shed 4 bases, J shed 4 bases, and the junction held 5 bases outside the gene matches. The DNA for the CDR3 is TGTGCCAGCAGCCCTAGCGGGAGACTGTACAATGAGCAGTTCTTC. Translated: CASSPSGRLYNEQFF.

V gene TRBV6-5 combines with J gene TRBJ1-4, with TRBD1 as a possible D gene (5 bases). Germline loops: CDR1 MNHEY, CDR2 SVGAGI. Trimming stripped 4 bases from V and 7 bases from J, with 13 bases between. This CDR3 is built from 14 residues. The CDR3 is CASSLGEWSEKLFF. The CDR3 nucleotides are TGTGCCAGCAGTTTGGGGGAATGGAGTGAAAAACTGTTTTTT.

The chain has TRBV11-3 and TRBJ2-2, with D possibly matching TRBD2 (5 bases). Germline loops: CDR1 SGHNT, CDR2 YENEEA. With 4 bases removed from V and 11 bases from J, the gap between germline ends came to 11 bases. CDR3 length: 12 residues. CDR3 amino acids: CASSSRRGELFF. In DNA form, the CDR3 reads TGTGCCAGCAGCTCCCGTCGGGGAGAGCTGTTTTTT.

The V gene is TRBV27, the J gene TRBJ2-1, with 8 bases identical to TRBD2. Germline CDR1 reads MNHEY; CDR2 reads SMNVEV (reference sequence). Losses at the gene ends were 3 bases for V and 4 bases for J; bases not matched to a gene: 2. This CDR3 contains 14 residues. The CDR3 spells CASSFRGRYNEQFF. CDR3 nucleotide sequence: TGTGCCAGCAGTTTCCGCGGGAGGTACAATGAGCAGTTCTTC.

The CDR3 sequence is CASSQVPGNSYEQYF. The CDR3 DNA reads TGCGCCAGCAGCCAGGTTCCGGGAAATTCTTACGAGCAGTACTTC. The V call is TRBV5-1, the J call TRBJ2-5, with D possibly matching TRBD2 (5 bases). The better agreement between TRBJ2-7 and the DNA end casts doubt on the J call. The germline CDR1 and CDR2 sequences are SGHRS and YFSETQ. The length of the CDR3 is 15 residues.

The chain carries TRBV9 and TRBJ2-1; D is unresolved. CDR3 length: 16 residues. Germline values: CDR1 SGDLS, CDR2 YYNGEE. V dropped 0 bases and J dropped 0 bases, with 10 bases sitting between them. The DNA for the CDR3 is TGTGCCAGCAGCGTAGCTGCGCGGAGCTCCTACAATGAGCAGTTCTTC. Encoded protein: CASSVAARSSYNEQFF.

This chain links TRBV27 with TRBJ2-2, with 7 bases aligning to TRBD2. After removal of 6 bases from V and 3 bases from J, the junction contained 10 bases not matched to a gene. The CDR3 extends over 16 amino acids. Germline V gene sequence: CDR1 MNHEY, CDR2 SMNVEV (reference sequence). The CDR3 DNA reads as TGTGCCAGCAGCGGGTCGAGGGAGGGATACACCGGGGAGCTGTTTTTT. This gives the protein CASSGSREGYTGELFF.

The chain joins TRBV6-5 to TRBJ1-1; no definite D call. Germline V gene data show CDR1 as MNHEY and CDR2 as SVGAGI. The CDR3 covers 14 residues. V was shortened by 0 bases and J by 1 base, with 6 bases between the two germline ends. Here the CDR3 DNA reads TGTGCCAGCAGTTACTCGTGGGGGAACACTGAAGCTTTCTTT. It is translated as CASSYSWGNTEAFF.

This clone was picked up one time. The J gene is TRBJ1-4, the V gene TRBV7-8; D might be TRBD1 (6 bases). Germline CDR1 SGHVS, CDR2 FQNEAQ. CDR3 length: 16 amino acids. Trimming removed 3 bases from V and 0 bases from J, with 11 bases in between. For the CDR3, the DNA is TGTGCCAGCAGCTTGGGGGCGGGGGCAACTAATGAAAAACTGTTTTTT. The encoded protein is CASSLGAGATNEKLFF.

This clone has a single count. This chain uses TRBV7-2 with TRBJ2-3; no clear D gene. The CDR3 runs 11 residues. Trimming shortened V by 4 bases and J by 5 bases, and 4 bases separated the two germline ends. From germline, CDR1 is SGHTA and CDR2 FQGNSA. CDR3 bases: TGTGCCAGCAGCTCGATAGATACGCAGTATTTT. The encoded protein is CASSSIDTQYF.

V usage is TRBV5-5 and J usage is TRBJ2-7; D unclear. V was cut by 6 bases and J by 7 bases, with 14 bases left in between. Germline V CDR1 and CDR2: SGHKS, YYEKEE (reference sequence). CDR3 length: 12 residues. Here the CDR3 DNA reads TGTGCCAGCACCGTCTCAGCGTTGGAGCAGTACTTC. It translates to CASTVSALEQYF.

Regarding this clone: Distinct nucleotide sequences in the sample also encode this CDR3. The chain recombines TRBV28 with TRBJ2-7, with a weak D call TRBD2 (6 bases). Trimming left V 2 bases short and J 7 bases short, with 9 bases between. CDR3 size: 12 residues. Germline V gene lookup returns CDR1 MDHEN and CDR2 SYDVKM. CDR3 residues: CASSLAGREQYF. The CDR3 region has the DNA TGTGCCAGCAGTTTAGCGGGGAGGGAGCAGTACTTC. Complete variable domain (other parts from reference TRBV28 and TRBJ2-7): DVKVTQSSRYLVKRTGEKVFLECVQDMDHENMFWYRQDPGLGLRLIYFSYDVKMKEKGDIPEGYSVSREKKERFSLILESASTNQTSMYLCASSLAGREQYFGPGTRLTVT.

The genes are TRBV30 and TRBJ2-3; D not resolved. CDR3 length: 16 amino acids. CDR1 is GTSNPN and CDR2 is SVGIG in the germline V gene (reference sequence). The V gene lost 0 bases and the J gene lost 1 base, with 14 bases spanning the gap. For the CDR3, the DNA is TGTGCCTGGAGTGTTCCCCTAACCGGCGGCACAGATACGCAGTATTTT. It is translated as CAWSVPLTGGTDTQYF. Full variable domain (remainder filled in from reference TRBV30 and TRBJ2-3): SQTIHQWPATLVQPVGSPLSLECTVEGTSNPNLYWYRQAAGRGLQLLFYSVGIGQISSEVPQNLSASRPQDRQFILSSKKLLLSDSGFYLCAWSVPLTGGTDTQYFGPGTRLTVL.

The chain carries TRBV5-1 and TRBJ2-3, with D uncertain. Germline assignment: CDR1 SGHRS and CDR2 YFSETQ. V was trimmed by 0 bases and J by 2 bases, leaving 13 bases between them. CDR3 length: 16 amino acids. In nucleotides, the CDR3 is TGCGCCAGCAGCTTGGATGGGGTCTCAGACACAGATACGCAGTATTTT. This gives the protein CASSLDGVSDTDTQYF.

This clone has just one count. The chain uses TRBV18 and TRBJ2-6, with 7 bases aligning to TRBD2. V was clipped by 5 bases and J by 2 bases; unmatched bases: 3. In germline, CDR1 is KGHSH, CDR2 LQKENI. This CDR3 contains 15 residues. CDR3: CASSTGGAGANVLTF. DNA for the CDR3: TGTGCCAGCTCAACGGGAGGTGCTGGGGCCAACGTCCTGACTTTC. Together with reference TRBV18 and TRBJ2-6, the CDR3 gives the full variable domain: NAGVMQNPRHLVRRRGQEARLRCSPMKGHSHVYWYRQLPEEGLKFMVYLQKENIIDESGMPKERFSAEFPKEGPSILRIQQVVRGDSAAYFCASSTGGAGANVLTFGAGSRLTVL.

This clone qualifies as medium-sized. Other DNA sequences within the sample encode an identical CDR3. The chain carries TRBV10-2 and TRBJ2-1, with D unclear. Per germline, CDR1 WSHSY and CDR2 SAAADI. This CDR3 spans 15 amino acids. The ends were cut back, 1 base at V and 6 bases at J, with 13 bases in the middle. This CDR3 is CASSEYGLPLNEQFF. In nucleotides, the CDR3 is TGCGCCAGCAGTGAGTATGGCTTGCCCCTCAATGAGCAGTTCTTC.